One T cell receptor (beta chain) is described in this entry. Its antigen is unidentified. The junction departs from germline at one end; a sequencing error may be responsible. Some clones are missing from TCRdb's copy, which holds only in-frame ones; the method was immunoSEQ multiplex PCR. This sample has about 41,000 clones, with under 90% found just once. This specimen comes from a study of CD4 T cells in relation to SARS-CoV-2 and coronaviruses. Study as a whole: Of the patients, under 10 were male, a few female, two Hispanic.

Whole-study findings and limits: Monoreactive clones expanded significantly more to SARS-CoV-2 than crossreactive clones did. In roughly 65% of donors, memory CD4+ clonotypes crossrecognized SARS-CoV-2 and at least one common cold coronavirus spike.

The CDR3 contains 13 residues. Germline CDR1 SQVTM, CDR2 ANQGSEA. The receptor comes from an adult with COVID-19. Sequenced: naive CD4+ T cells from PBMCs, cultured in vitro. The sample's subset: naive CD4+ T cells isolated by negative enrichment. The chain employs TRBV29-1 and TRBJ1-4, with 7 bases fitting TRBD1. The CDR3 DNA reads as TGCAGCGTTCAAGACAGGGACTTGGAAAAACTGTTTTTT. The encoded protein is CSVQDRDLEKLFF.